A selection of T cell receptor beta chains follows, all from one sample in a study of blood T cell repertoires in COVID-19. Profiled with immunoSEQ multiplex PCR; TCRdb holds only in-frame clones, not every one. The sample lists over 45,000 clones; 80% to 90% were seen once. Specimen: peripheral blood. The receptors originated from a man aged 40-49 years with acute or convalescent COVID-19. Each CDR3 is given with its conserved first and last residue. The D gene is left open where the match is weak. Not all rows give a size; the values are once, few, many and, for expanded clones, a class.

cdr3_length,d_call,v_call,j_call,clone_size,cdr3_nt,cdr3_aa
16,NA,TRBV24-1,TRBJ2-6,NA,TGTGCCACCAGTGATCGGGCAGGGGCCGGGGCCAACGTCCTGACTTTC,CATSDRAGAGANVLTF
15,NA,TRBV3-1/TRBV3-2,TRBJ2-2,NA,TGTGCCAGCAGCCGCGGCAACCCGAACACCGGGGAGCTGTTTTTT,CASSRGNPNTGELFF
16,NA,TRBV6-2/TRBV6-3,TRBJ1-6,few,TGTGCCAGCAGTAATCCCAGGGGAAGTGGTCTTTCACCCCTCCACTTT,CASSNPRGSGLSPLHF
16,NA,TRBV7-7,TRBJ1-4,NA,TGTGCCAGCAGCTTAGTCCAGCGGAGGCCTAATGAAAAACTGTTTTTT,CASSLVQRRPNEKLFF
15,NA,TRBV11-2,TRBJ1-1,NA,TGTGCCAGCAGCTTAGAGCCCGGGGGGAACACTGAAGCTTTCTTT,CASSLEPGGNTEAFF
14,NA,TRBV7-9,TRBJ1-2,NA,TGTGCCAGCAGCTTTGACAGTAAGAACTATGGCTACACCTTC,CASSFDSKNYGYTF
13,NA,TRBV5-4,TRBJ1-2,NA,TGTGCCAGCAGCGCGGACACCAAGGGCGGCTACACCTTC,CASSADTKGGYTF
14,NA,TRBV23-1,TRBJ1-4,NA,TGCGCCAGCAGTCAATGCTGCCCCCAGGGCAGACTGTTTTTT,CASSQCCPQGRLFF
16,TRBD2,TRBV5-1,TRBJ2-3,few,TGCGCCAGCAACTCCCAAGGCGGGGGGTCCACAGATACGCAGTATTTT,CASNSQGGGSTDTQYF
17,TRBD1,TRBV7-9,TRBJ2-3,NA,TGTGCCAGCAGCTTAAGGGAGGGACAGGGAGCGGGAGATACGCAGTATTTT,CASSLREGQGAGDTQYF
15,NA,TRBV3-1/TRBV3-2,TRBJ2-2,NA,TGTGCCAGCAGCGGACGAGGGGGAGTCCCCGGGGAGCTGTTTTTT,CASSGRGGVPGELFF
15,NA,TRBV5-6,TRBJ1-2,once,TGTGCCAGCAGCTTGGGTGGACAGCTAAACTATGGCTACACCTTC,CASSLGGQLNYGYTF
16,TRBD1,TRBV24-1,TRBJ2-3,NA,TGTGCCACCAGTGCCCAGGACAGGGGTATACCAGATACGCAGTATTTT,CATSAQDRGIPDTQYF
16,TRBD1,TRBV10-3,TRBJ2-2,NA,TGTGCCATCAGTGAAGCTGTGACAGGGCGCACAGGGGAGCTGTTTTTT,CAISEAVTGRTGELFF
14,TRBD1,TRBV2,TRBJ2-7,NA,TGTGCCAGCAGCAGACAGGGAATAGGCTACGAGCAGTACTTC,CASSRQGIGYEQYF
13,NA,TRBV30,TRBJ1-5,NA,TGTGCCTGGGGCAAACAGGGAAATCAGCCCCAGCATTTT,CAWGKQGNQPQHF
14,TRBD2,TRBV9,TRBJ2-3,NA,TGTGCCAGCAGCGGAAGCGGGGGGAGGGATACGCAGTATTTT,CASSGSGGRDTQYF
13,TRBD1,TRBV30,TRBJ1-1,NA,TGTGCCTGGGAACAGGGGGTGAACACTGAAGCTTTCTTT,CAWEQGVNTEAFF
14,NA,TRBV5-4,TRBJ2-7,NA,TGTGCCAGCAGCTTTGCGGCATACTCCTACGAGCAGTACTTC,CASSFAAYSYEQYF
15,TRBD1,TRBV7-9,TRBJ1-2,many,TGTGCCAGTCGGAGTTCAGGGGGCTCTAACTATGGCTACACCTTC,CASRSSGGSNYGYTF
13,NA,TRBV3-1/TRBV3-2,TRBJ1-2,NA,TGTGCCAGCAGCCAAATACAGGGATATGGCTACACCTTC,CASSQIQGYGYTF
15,NA,TRBV9,TRBJ1-5,NA,TGTGCCAGCAGCGTAGCAGGGGACCTCAATCAGCCCCAGCATTTT,CASSVAGDLNQPQHF
11,NA,TRBV7-6,TRBJ1-1,NA,TGTGCCAGCAGCTTAGGACAGTGGGCTTTCTTT,CASSLGQWAFF
12,NA,TRBV28,TRBJ1-1,NA,TGTGCCACAACCCAGATGAACACTGAAGCTTTCTTT,CATTQMNTEAFF